The source of this T cell receptor beta chain is a study of blood T cell repertoires in COVID-19. Study-level background: PBMCs, B-cell-depleted T cells, or T cells were the source of the cDNA or gDNA that made up the material.

The V segment lost 7 bases and the J segment 6 bases; nucleotides outside the gene matches: 9. The germline CDR1 and CDR2 sequences are KGHDR and SFDVKD. CDR3 size: 14 residues. Only in-frame clones appear in the TCRdb table, and some are missing; sequencing was by immunoSEQ multiplex PCR. The sample includes about 210,000 clones, around 86% of them seen just once. The J gene is TRBJ1-2, the V gene TRBV24-1, with TRBD1 identical over 8 bases. Source material: PBMCs or T cells enriched from blood (not recorded which). This clonotype originated in a man aged 40-49 years with acute COVID-19. CDR3 loop: CATSSGQGVDGYTF. Here the CDR3 DNA reads TGTGCCACCAGCTCTGGACAGGGTGTCGATGGCTACACCTTC.